This T cell receptor (beta chain) was recovered during a study of identical twins. One entry per CDR3 protein results from TCRdb running MiXCR on the 5' RACE reads. This sample has 260,000 or so distinct CDR3 sequences, with approximately 7.3% found just once. The CDR3 is 15 residues long. Germline V gives CDR1 SEHNR, CDR2 FQNEAQ (reference sequence). V dropped 2 bases and J dropped 1 base, with 11 bases sitting between them. This clonotype has only a few counts. Its antigen is currently unknown. Broader study findings: Compared with models, monozygotic twins showed more out-of-frame TCR alpha sharing.

This sample also appeared in a second study, on yellow fever vaccine responses in identical twins.

Sequences were obtained from CD8+ T cells sorted from blood. The sequence came from a woman aged 18-29 years in good health. The chain carries TRBV7-9 and TRBJ1-2; D gene uncertain. This CDR3 is CASSLQSEINYGYTF. The CDR3, as DNA: TGTGCCAGCAGCTTACAATCAGAGATTAACTATGGCTACACCTTC.